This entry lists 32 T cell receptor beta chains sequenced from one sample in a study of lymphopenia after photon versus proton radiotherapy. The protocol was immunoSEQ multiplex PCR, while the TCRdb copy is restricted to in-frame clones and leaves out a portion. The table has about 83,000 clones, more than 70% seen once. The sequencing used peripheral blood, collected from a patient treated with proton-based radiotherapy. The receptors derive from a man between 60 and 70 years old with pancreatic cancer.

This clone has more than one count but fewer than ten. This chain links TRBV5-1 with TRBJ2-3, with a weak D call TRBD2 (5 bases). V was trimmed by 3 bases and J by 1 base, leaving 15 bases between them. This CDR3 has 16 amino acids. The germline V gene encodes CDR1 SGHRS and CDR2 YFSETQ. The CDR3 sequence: CASSSSDSSRTDTQYF. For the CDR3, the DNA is TGCGCCAGCAGCTCCTCGGACTCTTCCCGCACAGATACGCAGTATTTT.

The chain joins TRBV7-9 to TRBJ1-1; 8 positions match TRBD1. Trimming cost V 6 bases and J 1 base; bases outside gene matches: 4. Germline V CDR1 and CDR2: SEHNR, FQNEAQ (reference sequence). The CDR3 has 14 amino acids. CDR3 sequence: CASRRTGKNTEAFF. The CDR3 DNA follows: TGTGCCAGCAGGCGGACAGGGAAGAACACTGAAGCTTTCTTT.

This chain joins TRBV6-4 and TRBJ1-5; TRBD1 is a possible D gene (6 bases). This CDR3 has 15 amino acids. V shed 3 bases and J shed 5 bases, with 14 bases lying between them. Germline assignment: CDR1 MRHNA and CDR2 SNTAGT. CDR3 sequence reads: CASSERRQVHQPQHF. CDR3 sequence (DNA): TGTGCCAGCAGTGAGCGCAGACAGGTCCATCAGCCCCAGCATTTT.

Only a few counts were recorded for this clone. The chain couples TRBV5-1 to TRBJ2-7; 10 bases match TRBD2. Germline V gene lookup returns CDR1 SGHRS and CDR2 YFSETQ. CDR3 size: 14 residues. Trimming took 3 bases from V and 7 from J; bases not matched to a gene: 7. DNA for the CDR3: TGCGCCAGCAGCTCTCTAGCGGGAGAACAAGAGCAGTACTTC. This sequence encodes CASSSLAGEQEQYF. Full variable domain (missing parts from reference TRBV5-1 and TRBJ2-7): KAGVTQTPRYLIKTRGQQVTLSCSPISGHRSVSWYQQTPGQGLQFLFEYFSETQRNKGNFPGRFSGRQFSNSRSEMNVSTLELGDSALYLCASSSLAGEQEQYFGPGTRLTVT.

DNA for the CDR3: TGTGCCAGCAGTTACGGGGGGAAACAGCCCCAGCATTTT. This gives the protein CASSYGGKQPQHF. The rearrangement links TRBV6-5 to TRBJ1-5; weak D call: TRBD1 (5 bases). Trimming shortened V by 2 bases and J by 7 bases, and 9 bases separated the two germline ends. The CDR3 length is 13 residues. The V gene's germline CDR1 is MNHEY and CDR2 SVGAGI.

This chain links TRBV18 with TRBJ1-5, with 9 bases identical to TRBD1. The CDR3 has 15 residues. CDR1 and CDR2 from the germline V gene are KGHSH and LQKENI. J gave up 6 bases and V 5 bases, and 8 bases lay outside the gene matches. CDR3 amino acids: CASSAGQGSGQPQHF. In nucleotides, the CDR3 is TGTGCCAGCTCAGCCGGACAGGGGTCGGGTCAGCCCCAGCATTTT.

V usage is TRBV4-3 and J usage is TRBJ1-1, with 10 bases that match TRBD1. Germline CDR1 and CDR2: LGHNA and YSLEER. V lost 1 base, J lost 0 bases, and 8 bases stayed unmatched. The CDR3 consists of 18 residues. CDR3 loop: CASSQARDRGDMNTEAFF. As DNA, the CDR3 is TGCGCCAGCAGCCAAGCCCGGGACAGGGGAGACATGAACACTGAAGCTTTCTTT.

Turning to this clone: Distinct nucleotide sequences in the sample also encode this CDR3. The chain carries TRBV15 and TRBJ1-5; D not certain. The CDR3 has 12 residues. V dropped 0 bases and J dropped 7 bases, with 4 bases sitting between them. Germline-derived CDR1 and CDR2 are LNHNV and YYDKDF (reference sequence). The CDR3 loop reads CATSRDRQPQHF. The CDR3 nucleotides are TGTGCCACCAGCAGAGATCGGCAGCCCCAGCATTTT.

Here the CDR3 reads CASSPKAGGTYNEQFF. CDR3 coding DNA: TGCGCCAGCAGCCCGAAGGCGGGAGGCACCTACAATGAGCAGTTCTTC. The V and J genes are TRBV5-1 and TRBJ2-1; TRBD2 matches at 8 bases. The CDR3 runs 16 residues. Germline CDR1 reads SGHRS; CDR2 reads YFSETQ. V gave up 4 bases and J gave up 2 bases; unmatched junction bases: 8. Based on the CDR3 plus reference TRBV5-1 and TRBJ2-1, the full variable domain is KAGVTQTPRYLIKTRGQQVTLSCSPISGHRSVSWYQQTPGQGLQFLFEYFSETQRNKGNFPGRFSGRQFSNSRSEMNVSTLELGDSALYLCASSPKAGGTYNEQFFGPGTRLTVL.

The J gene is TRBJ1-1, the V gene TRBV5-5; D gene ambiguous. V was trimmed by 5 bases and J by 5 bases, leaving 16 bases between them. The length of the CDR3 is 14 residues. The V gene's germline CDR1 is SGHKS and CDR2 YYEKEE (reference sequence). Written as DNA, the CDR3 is TGTGCCAGCAGGACCCGGACTGCGGAGACTGAAGCTTTCTTT. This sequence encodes CASRTRTAETEAFF.

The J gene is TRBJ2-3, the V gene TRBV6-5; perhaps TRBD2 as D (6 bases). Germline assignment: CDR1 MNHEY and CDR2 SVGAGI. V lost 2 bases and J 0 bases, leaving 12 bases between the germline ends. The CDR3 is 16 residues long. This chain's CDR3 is CASSYVGRGSTDTQYF. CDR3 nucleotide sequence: TGTGCCAGCAGTTACGTTGGTCGGGGGAGCACAGATACGCAGTATTTT.

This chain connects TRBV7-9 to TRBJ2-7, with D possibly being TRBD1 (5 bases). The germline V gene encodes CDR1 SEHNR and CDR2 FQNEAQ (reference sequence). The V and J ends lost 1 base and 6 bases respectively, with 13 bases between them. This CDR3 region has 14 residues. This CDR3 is CASSLGGSRAEQYF. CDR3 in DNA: TGTGCCAGCAGCTTAGGTGGAAGCAGGGCCGAGCAGTACTTC.

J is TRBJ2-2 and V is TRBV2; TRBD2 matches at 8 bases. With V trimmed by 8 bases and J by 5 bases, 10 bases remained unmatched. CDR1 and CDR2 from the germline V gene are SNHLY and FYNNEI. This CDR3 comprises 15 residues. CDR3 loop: CASRPGLANTGELFF. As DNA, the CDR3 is TGTGCCAGCCGCCCCGGACTAGCTAATACCGGGGAGCTGTTTTTT. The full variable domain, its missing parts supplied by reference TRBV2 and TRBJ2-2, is EPEVTQTPSHQVTQMGQEVILRCVPISNHLYFYWYRQILGQKVEFLVSFYNNEISEKSEIFDDQFSVERPDGSNFTLKIRSTKLEDSAMYFCASRPGLANTGELFFGEGSRLTVL.

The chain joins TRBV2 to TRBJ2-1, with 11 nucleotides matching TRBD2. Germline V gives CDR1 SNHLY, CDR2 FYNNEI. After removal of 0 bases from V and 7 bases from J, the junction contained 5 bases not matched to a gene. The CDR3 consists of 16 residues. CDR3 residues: CASSEALAGGTNEQFF. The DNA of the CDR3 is TGTGCCAGCAGTGAAGCCCTAGCGGGAGGAACTAATGAGCAGTTCTTC.

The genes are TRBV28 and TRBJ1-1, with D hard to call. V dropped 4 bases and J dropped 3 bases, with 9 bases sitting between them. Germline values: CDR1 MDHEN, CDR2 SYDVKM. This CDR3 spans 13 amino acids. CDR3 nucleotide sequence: TGTGCCAGCAGTTCCGGTCGTCACACTGAAGCTTTCTTT. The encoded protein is CASSSGRHTEAFF. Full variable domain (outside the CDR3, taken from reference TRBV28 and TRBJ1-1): DVKVTQSSRYLVKRTGEKVFLECVQDMDHENMFWYRQDPGLGLRLIYFSYDVKMKEKGDIPEGYSVSREKKERFSLILESASTNQTSMYLCASSSGRHTEAFFGQGTRLTVV.

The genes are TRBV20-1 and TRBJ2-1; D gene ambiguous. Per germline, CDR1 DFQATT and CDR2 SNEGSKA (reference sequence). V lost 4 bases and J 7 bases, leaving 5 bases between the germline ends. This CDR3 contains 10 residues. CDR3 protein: CSANLNEQFF. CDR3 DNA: TGCAGTGCTAACCTAAATGAGCAGTTCTTC.

The DNA of the CDR3 is TGTGCCAGCAGTTTAAAAGGGACAGCCTCTGAAGCTTTCTTT. Its translation is CASSLKGTASEAFF. The chain carries TRBV6-5 and TRBJ1-1, with 7 nucleotides matching TRBD1. Germline values: CDR1 MNHEY, CDR2 SVGAGI. The CDR3 extends over 14 amino acids. J gave up 6 bases and V 4 bases, and 8 bases lay outside the gene matches.

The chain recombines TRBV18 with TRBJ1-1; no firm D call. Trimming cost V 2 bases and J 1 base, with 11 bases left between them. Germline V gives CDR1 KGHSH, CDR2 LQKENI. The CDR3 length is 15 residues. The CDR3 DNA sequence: TGTGCCAGCTCACCATTGCGGGAGCCGAACACTGAAGCTTTCTTT. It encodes CASSPLREPNTEAFF.

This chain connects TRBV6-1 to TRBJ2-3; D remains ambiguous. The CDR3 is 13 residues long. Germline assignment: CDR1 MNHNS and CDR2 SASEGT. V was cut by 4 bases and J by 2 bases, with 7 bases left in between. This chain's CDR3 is CASSVLYTDTQYF. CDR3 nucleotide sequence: TGTGCCAGCAGTGTGCTATACACAGATACGCAGTATTTT.

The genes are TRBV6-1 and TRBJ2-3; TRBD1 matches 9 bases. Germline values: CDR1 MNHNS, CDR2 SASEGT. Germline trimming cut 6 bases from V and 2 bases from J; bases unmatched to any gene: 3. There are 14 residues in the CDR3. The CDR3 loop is CASRRQGVTDTQYF. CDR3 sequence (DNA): TGTGCCAGCAGGAGACAGGGGGTCACAGATACGCAGTATTTT.

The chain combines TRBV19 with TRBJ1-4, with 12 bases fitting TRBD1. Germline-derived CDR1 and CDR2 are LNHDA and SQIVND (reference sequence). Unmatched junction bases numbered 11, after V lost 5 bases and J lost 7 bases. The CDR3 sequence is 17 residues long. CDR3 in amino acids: CASSSGQGAVGGEKLFF. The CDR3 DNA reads TGTGCCAGTAGTTCGGGACAGGGGGCAGTCGGCGGTGAAAAACTGTTTTTT.

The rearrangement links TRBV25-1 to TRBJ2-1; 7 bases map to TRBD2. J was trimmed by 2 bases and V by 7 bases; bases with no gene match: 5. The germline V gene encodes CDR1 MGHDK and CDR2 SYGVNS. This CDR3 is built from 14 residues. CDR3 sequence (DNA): TGTGCCAGCACCACGGGGGGAGCCTACAATGAGCAGTTCTTC. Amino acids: CASTTGGAYNEQFF. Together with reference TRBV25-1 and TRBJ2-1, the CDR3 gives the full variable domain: EADIYQTPRYLVIGTGKKITLECSQTMGHDKMYWYQQDPGMELHLIHYSYGVNSTEKGDLSSESTVSRIRTEHFPLTLESARPSHTSQYLCASTTGGAYNEQFFGPGTRLTVL.

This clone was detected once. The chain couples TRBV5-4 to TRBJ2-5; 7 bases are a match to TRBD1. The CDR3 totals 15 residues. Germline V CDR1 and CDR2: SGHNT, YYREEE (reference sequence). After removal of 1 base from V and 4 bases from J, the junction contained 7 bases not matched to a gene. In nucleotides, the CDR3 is TGTGCCAGCAGCTTGCTCAGGGGGATGAGAGAGACCCAGTACTTC. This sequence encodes CASSLLRGMRETQYF. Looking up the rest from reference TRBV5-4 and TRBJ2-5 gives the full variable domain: ETGVTQSPTHLIKTRGQQVTLRCSSQSGHNTVSWYQQALGQGPQFIFQYYREEENGRGNFPPRFSGLQFPNYSSELNVNALELDDSALYLCASSLLRGMRETQYFGPGTRLLVL.

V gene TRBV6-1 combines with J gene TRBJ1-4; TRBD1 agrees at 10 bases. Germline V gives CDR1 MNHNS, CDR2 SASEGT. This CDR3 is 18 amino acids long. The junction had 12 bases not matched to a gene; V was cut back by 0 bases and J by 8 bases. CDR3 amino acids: CASSEAGRQGAGEEKLFF. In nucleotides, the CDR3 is TGTGCCAGCAGTGAAGCGGGGAGACAGGGGGCCGGGGAGGAAAAACTGTTTTTT.

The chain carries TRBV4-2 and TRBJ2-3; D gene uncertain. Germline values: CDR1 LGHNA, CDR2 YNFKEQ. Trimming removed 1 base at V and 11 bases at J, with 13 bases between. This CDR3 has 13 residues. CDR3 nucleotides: TGTGCCAGCAGCCAAGGAGAGGCTAAGGAGCAGTATTTT. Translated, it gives CASSQGEAKEQYF.

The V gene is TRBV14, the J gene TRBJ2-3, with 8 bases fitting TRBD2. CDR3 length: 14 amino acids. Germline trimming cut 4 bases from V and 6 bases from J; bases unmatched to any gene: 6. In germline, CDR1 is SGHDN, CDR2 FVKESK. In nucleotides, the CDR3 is TGTGCCAGCAGCCCACTAGCGGTTCTGGATACGCAGTATTTT. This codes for CASSPLAVLDTQYF. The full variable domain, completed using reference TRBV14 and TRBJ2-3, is EAGVTQFPSHSVIEKGQTVTLRCDPISGHDNLYWYRRVMGKEIKFLLHFVKESKQDESGMPNNRFLAERTGGTYSTLKVQPAELEDSGVYFCASSPLAVLDTQYFGPGTRLTVL.

In nucleotides, the CDR3 is TGTGCCAGCAGGGGTGCCATGAACACTGAAGCTTTCTTT. It specifies CASRGAMNTEAFF. This sequence joins TRBV7-3 and TRBJ1-1; D ambiguous. Per the germline V gene, CDR1 is SGHTA and CDR2 is FQGTGA. CDR3 length: 13 amino acids. V was clipped by 6 bases and J by 0 bases, with 8 bases between them.

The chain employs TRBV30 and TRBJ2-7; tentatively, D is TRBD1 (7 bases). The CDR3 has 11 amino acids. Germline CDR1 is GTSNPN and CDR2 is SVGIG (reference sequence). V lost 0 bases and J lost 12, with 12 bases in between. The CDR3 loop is CAWSVGGGWYF. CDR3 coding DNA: TGTGCCTGGAGTGTAGGAGGGGGCTGGTACTTC.

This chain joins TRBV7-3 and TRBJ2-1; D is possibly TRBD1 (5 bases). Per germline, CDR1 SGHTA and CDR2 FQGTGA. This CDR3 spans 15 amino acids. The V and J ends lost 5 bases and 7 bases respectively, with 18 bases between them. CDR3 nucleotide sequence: TGTGCCAGCAGCCCAACCTGGACAATACCAAATGAGCAGTTCTTC. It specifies CASSPTWTIPNEQFF.

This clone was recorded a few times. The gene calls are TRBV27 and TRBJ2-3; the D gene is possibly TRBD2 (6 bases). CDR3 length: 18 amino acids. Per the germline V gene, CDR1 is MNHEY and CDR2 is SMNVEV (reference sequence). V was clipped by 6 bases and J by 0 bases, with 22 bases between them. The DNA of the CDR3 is TGTGCCAGCAGACACCCCAGTGGGGGAGGAATTAGCACAGATACGCAGTATTTT. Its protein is CASRHPSGGGISTDTQYF.

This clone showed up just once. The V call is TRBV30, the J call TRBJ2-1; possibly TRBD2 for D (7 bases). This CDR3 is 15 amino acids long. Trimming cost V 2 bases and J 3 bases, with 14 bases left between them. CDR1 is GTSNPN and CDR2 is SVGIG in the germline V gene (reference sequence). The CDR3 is CAWSRRGGFYNEQFF. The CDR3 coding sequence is TGTGCCTGGAGTCGGAGGGGGGGCTTCTACAATGAGCAGTTCTTC.

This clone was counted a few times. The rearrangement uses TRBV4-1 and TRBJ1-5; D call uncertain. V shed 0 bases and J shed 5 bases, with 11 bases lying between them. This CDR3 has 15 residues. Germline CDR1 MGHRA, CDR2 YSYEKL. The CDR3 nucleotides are TGCGCCAGCAGCCAAGATGGAATCCAATATCAGCCCCAGCATTTT. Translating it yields CASSQDGIQYQPQHF.